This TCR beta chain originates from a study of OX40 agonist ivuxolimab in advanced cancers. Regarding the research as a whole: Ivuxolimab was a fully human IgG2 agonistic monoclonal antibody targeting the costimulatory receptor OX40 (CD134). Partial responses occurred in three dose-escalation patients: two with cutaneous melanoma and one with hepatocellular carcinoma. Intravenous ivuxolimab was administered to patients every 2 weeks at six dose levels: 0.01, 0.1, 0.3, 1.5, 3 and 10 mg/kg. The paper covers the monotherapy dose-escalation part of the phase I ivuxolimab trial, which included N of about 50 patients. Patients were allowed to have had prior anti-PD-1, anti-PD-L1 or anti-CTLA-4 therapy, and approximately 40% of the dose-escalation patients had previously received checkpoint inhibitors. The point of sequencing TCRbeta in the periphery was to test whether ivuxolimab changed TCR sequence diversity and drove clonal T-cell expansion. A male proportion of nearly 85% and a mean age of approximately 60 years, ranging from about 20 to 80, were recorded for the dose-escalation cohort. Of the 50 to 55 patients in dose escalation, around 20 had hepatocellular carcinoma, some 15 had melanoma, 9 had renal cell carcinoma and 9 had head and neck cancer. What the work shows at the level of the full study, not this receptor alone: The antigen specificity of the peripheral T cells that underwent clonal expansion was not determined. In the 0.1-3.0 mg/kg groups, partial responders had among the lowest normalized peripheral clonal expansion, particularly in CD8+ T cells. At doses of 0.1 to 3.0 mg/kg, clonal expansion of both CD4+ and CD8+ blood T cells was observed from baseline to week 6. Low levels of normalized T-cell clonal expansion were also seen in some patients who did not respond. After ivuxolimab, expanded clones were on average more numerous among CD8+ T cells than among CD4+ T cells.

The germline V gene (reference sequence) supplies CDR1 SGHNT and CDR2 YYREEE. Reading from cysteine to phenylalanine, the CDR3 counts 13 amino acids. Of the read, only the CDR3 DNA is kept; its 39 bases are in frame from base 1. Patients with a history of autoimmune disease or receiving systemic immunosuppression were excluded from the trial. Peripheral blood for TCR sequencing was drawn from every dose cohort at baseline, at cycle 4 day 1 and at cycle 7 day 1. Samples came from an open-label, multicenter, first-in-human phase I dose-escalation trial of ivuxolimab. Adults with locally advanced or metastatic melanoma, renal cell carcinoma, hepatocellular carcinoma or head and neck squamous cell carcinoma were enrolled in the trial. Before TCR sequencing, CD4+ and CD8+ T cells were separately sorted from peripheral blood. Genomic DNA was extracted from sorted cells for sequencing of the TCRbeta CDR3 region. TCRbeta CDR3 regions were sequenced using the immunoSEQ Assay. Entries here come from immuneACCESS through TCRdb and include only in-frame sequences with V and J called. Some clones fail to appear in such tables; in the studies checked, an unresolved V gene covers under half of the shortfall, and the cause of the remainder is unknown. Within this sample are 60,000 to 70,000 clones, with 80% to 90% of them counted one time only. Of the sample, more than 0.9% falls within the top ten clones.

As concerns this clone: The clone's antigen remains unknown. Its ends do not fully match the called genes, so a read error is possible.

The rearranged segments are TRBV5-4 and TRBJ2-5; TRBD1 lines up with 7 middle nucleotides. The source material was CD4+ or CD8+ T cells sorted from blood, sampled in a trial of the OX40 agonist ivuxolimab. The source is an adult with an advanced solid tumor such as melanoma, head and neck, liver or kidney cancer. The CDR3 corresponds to CASSPGQQEAQYF. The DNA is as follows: TGTGCCAGCAGCCCGGGACAGCAAGAGGCCCAGTACTTC.